The 29 T cell receptor beta chains below come from one sample, sequenced in a study of blood T cell repertoires in COVID-19 (TCRdb year 2020). The library was obtained by the immunoSEQ multiplex PCR assay. TCRdb obtained this table from immuneACCESS and retained in-frame rearrangements with V and J assigned. These tables miss some clones; where compared with another copy, unresolved V genes account for less than half of the shortfall, and the remainder is unexplained. This sample comprises about 67,000 clones, around 90% of them detected only once. The ten biggest clones cover approximately 20% of the sample. The source material was peripheral blood. These receptors were collected from a woman of 80 years or more with acute or convalescent COVID-19.

This chain links TRBV18 with TRBJ2-3; D remains unclear. V was pared by 2 bases and J by 6 bases, with 15 bases between. Per germline, CDR1 KGHSH and CDR2 LQKENI. This CDR3 region has 15 residues. CDR3 residues: CASSPGGLDRDTQYF. For the CDR3, the DNA is TGTGCCAGCTCACCAGGCGGTCTAGACCGGGATACGCAGTATTTT.

The chain uses TRBV5-4 and TRBJ1-2; no firm D call. With 1 base removed from V and 4 bases from J, the gap between germline ends came to 5 bases. This CDR3 is 12 amino acids long. Germline-derived CDR1 and CDR2 are SGHNT and YYREEE (reference sequence). CDR3 sequence: CASSLNTYGYTF. Written as DNA, the CDR3 is TGTGCCAGCAGCTTGAACACCTATGGCTACACCTTC.

This clone was seen more than once but under ten times. The chain joins TRBV5-1 to TRBJ1-5; D gene ambiguous. The V end lost 0 bases, the J end lost 0 bases, and 16 bases lay between the germline ends. CDR1 is SGHRS, CDR2 YFSETQ, per germline. The CDR3 has 18 amino acids. The DNA for the CDR3 is TGCGCCAGCAGCTTGGGTGCTGGCAGTCCCTTTAGCAATCAGCCCCAGCATTTT. It encodes CASSLGAGSPFSNQPQHF.

The CDR3, as DNA: TGCGCCAGCAGCGCTCTAGGCAGCGACGAGCAGTACTTC. Translating it yields CASSALGSDEQYF. The genes are TRBV5-1 and TRBJ2-7; no clear D gene. V lost 4 bases and J 5 bases, leaving 13 bases between the germline ends. Per germline, CDR1 SGHRS and CDR2 YFSETQ. This CDR3 has 13 residues.

For this clone: Distinct nucleotide sequences in the sample also encode this CDR3. This chain joins TRBV6-6 and TRBJ2-7, with D perhaps matching TRBD2 (6 bases). With 4 bases removed from V and 3 bases from J, the gap between germline ends came to 7 bases. Germline V gives CDR1 MNHNY, CDR2 SVGAGI (reference sequence). The CDR3 length is 12 residues. The CDR3 loop reads CASSSGVYEQYF. CDR3 nucleotide sequence: TGTGCCAGCAGTTCGGGGGTCTACGAGCAGTACTTC.

The CDR3 nucleotides are TGTGCCAGCAGCGTAGCCGGGTTTGGCTTTACTGGAGAGCAGTACTTC. It is translated as CASSVAGFGFTGEQYF. The J gene is TRBJ2-7, the V gene TRBV9; the D is unclear. CDR1 and CDR2 (germline): SGDLS, YYNGEE. Trimming took off 0 bases at V and 7 bases at J, with 20 bases between the two ends. The CDR3 covers 16 residues.

This chain links TRBV7-2 with TRBJ1-5, with D possibly being TRBD1 (5 bases). The CDR3 covers 14 residues. Germline assignment: CDR1 SGHTA and CDR2 FQGNSA. Trimming stripped 2 bases from V and 4 bases from J, with 9 bases between. The CDR3 region is CASSLREGNQPQHF. The CDR3 nucleotides are TGTGCCAGCAGCTTAAGGGAGGGGAATCAGCCCCAGCATTTT.

CDR3 region: CASSPGTRGSYEQYF. The CDR3 nucleotides read TGTGCCAGCAGCCCTGGGACTCGAGGGTCCTACGAGCAGTACTTC. The chain couples TRBV11-2 to TRBJ2-7, with a tentative D call TRBD2 (6 bases). V was clipped by 5 bases and J by 1 base, with 15 bases between them. The CDR3 is 15 amino acids. Germline CDR1 SGHAT, CDR2 FQNNGV.

This clone was recorded a few times. The rearrangement links TRBV7-2 to TRBJ2-1, with a weak D call TRBD2 (5 bases). The CDR3 is 15 amino acids. Germline V lookup: CDR1 SGHTA, CDR2 FQGNSA. Trimming shortened V by 6 bases and J by 2 bases, and 14 bases separated the two germline ends. This chain's CDR3 is CASSLASGAYNEQFF. CDR3 DNA: TGTGCCAGCAGTCTCGCCTCCGGGGCCTACAATGAGCAGTTCTTC.

This clone came up once. This chain connects TRBV4-2 to TRBJ1-4; the match to TRBD1 covers 7 bases. Germline V gene lookup returns CDR1 LGHNA and CDR2 YNFKEQ. CDR3 length equals 15 residues. With V trimmed by 1 base and J by 6 bases, 5 bases remained unmatched. CDR3 bases: TGTGCCAGCAGCCAAGCCGGGACAGCCGATGAAAAACTGTTTTTT. Translating it yields CASSQAGTADEKLFF.

The DNA for the CDR3 is TGTGCCAGCTCACCACCGACAGGGAACAATGAGCAGTTCTTC. This gives the protein CASSPPTGNNEQFF. This chain connects TRBV18 to TRBJ2-1, with 7 bases identical to TRBD1. The CDR3 has 14 residues. Germline loops: CDR1 KGHSH, CDR2 LQKENI. Trimming took 0 bases from V and 5 from J; bases not matched to a gene: 1.

The V gene is TRBV7-2, the J gene TRBJ1-3; D remains ambiguous. Germline V gives CDR1 SGHTA, CDR2 FQGNSA. CDR3 length: 15 residues. The germline V and J ends were trimmed by 1 base and 0 bases, with 7 bases remaining between them. CDR3 in amino acids: CASSLGADSGNTIYF. The CDR3 nucleotides are TGTGCCAGCAGCTTAGGGGCAGACTCTGGAAACACCATATATTTT. Full variable domain (missing parts from reference TRBV7-2 and TRBJ1-3): GAGVSQSPSNKVTEKGKDVELRCDPISGHTALYWYRQSLGQGLEFLIYFQGNSAPDKSGLPSDRFSAERTGGSVSTLTIQRTQQEDSAVYLCASSLGADSGNTIYFGEGSWLTVV.

The chain is built from TRBV7-8 and TRBJ2-3; 8 bases agree with TRBD1. The germline V gene has CDR1 SGHVS and CDR2 FQNEAQ. The V gene end was trimmed by 3 bases and the J gene end by 7 bases; junction bases not matched to a gene: 3. This CDR3 is built from 13 residues. The DNA of the CDR3 is TGTGCCAGCAGCTTTGACAGGGGAAATACGCAGTATTTT. Its translation is CASSFDRGNTQYF.

The chain couples TRBV4-2 to TRBJ1-1; TRBD1 agrees at 11 bases. The CDR3 covers 15 residues. Germline loops: CDR1 LGHNA, CDR2 YNFKEQ. V dropped 4 bases and J dropped 6; count of bases not matched to a gene: 7. Here the CDR3 DNA reads TGTGCCAGCAGCCCAGGACAGGGGGCGACCCCTGAAGCTTTCTTT. Its protein is CASSPGQGATPEAFF.

The rearrangement uses TRBV12-3 or TRBV12-4 and TRBJ2-1; 12 bases align to TRBD2. V was pared by 7 bases and J by 6 bases, with 1 base of the junction left unmatched. The CDR3 has 13 residues. This CDR3 is CASKTSGGNEQFF. The CDR3 DNA follows: TGTGCCAGCAAGACTAGCGGGGGCAATGAGCAGTTCTTC.

Of note for this clone: This sample also contains other DNA sequences that code for the same CDR3. CDR3: CAWSVQSNTGELFF. The CDR3 bases are TGTGCCTGGAGTGTACAGAGTAACACCGGGGAGCTGTTTTTT. The chain joins TRBV30 to TRBJ2-2, with D unresolved. This CDR3 region has 14 residues. The germline V gene has CDR1 GTSNPN and CDR2 SVGIG (reference sequence). V lost 0 bases and J lost 2, with 7 bases in between.

The chain employs TRBV7-2 and TRBJ1-5; D remains ambiguous. This CDR3 has 14 amino acids. V lost 5 bases to trimming and J lost 2 bases, with 10 bases between them. The V gene's germline CDR1 is SGHTA and CDR2 FQGNSA. The CDR3 DNA reads TGTGCCAGCAGCCTCAGGCGAGGCAATCAGCCCCAGCATTTT. This translates into CASSLRRGNQPQHF.

The chain combines TRBV20-1 with TRBJ2-7; D is unclear. This CDR3 contains 14 residues. V lost 3 bases and J lost 1, with 13 bases in between. CDR1 DFQATT and CDR2 SNEGSKA come from the germline V gene (reference sequence). CDR3: CSASRLVGSYEQYF. The CDR3 DNA sequence: TGCAGTGCTAGTAGGCTAGTAGGATCCTACGAGCAGTACTTC.

This clone was recorded once. The CDR3 DNA reads as TGTGCCGGAGGACAGGGGGCCCGAAACACCATATATTTT. Its protein product is CAGGQGARNTIYF. The V and J genes are TRBV6-5 and TRBJ1-3, with 11 nucleotides matching TRBD1. Germline V gene lookup returns CDR1 MNHEY and CDR2 SVGAGI. CDR3 length: 13 amino acids. The ends lost 11 bases at V and 5 bases at J; junction bases unmatched: 5.

This clone was recorded only once. This chain uses TRBV6-5 with TRBJ1-6; 9 nucleotides agree with TRBD1. The ends lost 6 bases at V and 6 bases at J; junction bases unmatched: 3. The CDR3 runs 14 residues. Germline CDR1 reads MNHEY; CDR2 reads SVGAGI. The CDR3 region has the DNA TGTGCCAGCAGCCGGACAGGGGTTAATTCACCCCTCCACTTT. It yields the protein CASSRTGVNSPLHF.

This chain uses TRBV6-5 with TRBJ1-6; the D is unclear. Germline V gene sequence: CDR1 MNHEY, CDR2 SVGAGI. The germline V and J ends were trimmed by 5 bases and 9 bases, with 11 bases remaining between them. The length of the CDR3 is 13 residues. As DNA, the CDR3 is TGTGCCAGCAGTCAAACGTGGAGTTCACCCCTCCACTTT. This gives the protein CASSQTWSSPLHF.

The CDR3 spells CASSTRQGQINSPLHF. In DNA, the CDR3 is TGTGCCAGCAGTACCCGACAGGGGCAGATTAATTCACCCCTCCACTTT. V gene TRBV28 combines with J gene TRBJ1-6; TRBD1 matches at 8 bases. Germline CDR1 and CDR2: MDHEN and SYDVKM. With V trimmed by 5 bases and J by 6 bases, 9 bases remained unmatched. This CDR3 region has 16 residues. Full variable domain (rest looked up from reference TRBV28 and TRBJ1-6): DVKVTQSSRYLVKRTGEKVFLECVQDMDHENMFWYRQDPGLGLRLIYFSYDVKMKEKGDIPEGYSVSREKKERFSLILESASTNQTSMYLCASSTRQGQINSPLHFGNGTRLTVT.

The rearrangement joins TRBV5-4 to TRBJ2-1; no reliable D call. Per germline, CDR1 SGHNT and CDR2 YYREEE (reference sequence). This CDR3 is 14 amino acids long. V gave up 4 bases and J gave up 1 base, with 9 bases separating them. The CDR3 DNA reads as TGTGCCAGCAGCCCCAGGTATTCCTACAATGAGCAGTTCTTC. This encodes CASSPRYSYNEQFF.

This clone appeared a single time. V is TRBV19 and J is TRBJ1-4, with D perhaps matching TRBD1 (6 bases). V was cut by 6 bases and J by 8 bases, with 22 bases left in between. This CDR3 is built from 16 residues. From germline, CDR1 is LNHDA and CDR2 SQIVND (reference sequence). The CDR3 sequence: CASSTGIQGMGEKLFF. The CDR3 DNA sequence: TGTGCCAGTAGCACAGGGATCCAGGGTATGGGAGAAAAACTGTTTTTT.

The chain carries TRBV28 and TRBJ1-1; D is unclear. From germline, CDR1 is MDHEN and CDR2 SYDVKM. The CDR3 is made up of 12 amino acids. Trimming took off 6 bases at V and 6 bases at J, with 11 bases between the two ends. The DNA of the CDR3 is TGTGCCAGCAGGGAGTCCATGGCTGAAGCTTTCTTT. It encodes CASRESMAEAFF.

J is TRBJ2-1 and V is TRBV2; weak D call: TRBD1 (5 bases). CDR3 size: 15 residues. The germline V and J ends were trimmed by 3 bases and 0 bases, with 9 bases remaining between them. From germline, CDR1 is SNHLY and CDR2 FYNNEI. The chain's CDR3 is CASSDNRGSYNEQFF. CDR3 nucleotides: TGTGCCAGCAGTGATAATAGGGGCTCCTACAATGAGCAGTTCTTC. Full variable domain (remainder filled in from reference TRBV2 and TRBJ2-1): EPEVTQTPSHQVTQMGQEVILRCVPISNHLYFYWYRQILGQKVEFLVSFYNNEISEKSEIFDDQFSVERPDGSNFTLKIRSTKLEDSAMYFCASSDNRGSYNEQFFGPGTRLTVL.

The chain joins TRBV4-1 to TRBJ1-2; D remains unclear. CDR3 length equals 14 residues. Trimming stripped 4 bases from V and 6 bases from J, with 15 bases between. Germline V CDR1 and CDR2: MGHRA, YSYEKL. Written as DNA, the CDR3 is TGCGCCAGCAGCCTGACCGGGAGGGTCGATGGCTACACCTTC. Its translation is CASSLTGRVDGYTF.

The V call is TRBV28, the J call TRBJ1-5, with TRBD1 identical over 9 bases. CDR3 length: 14 residues. Germline V gene lookup returns CDR1 MDHEN and CDR2 SYDVKM. The ends lost 6 bases at V and 7 bases at J; junction bases unmatched: 7. The CDR3, as DNA: TGTGCCAGCAGGATCGAGACAGGGGGACAGCCCCAGCATTTT. It is translated as CASRIETGGQPQHF. The full variable domain, with the rest looked up from reference TRBV28 and TRBJ1-5, is DVKVTQSSRYLVKRTGEKVFLECVQDMDHENMFWYRQDPGLGLRLIYFSYDVKMKEKGDIPEGYSVSREKKERFSLILESASTNQTSMYLCASRIETGGQPQHFGDGTRLSIL.

The chain carries TRBV5-1 and TRBJ2-1; TRBD1 matches 9 bases. Germline trimming cut 1 base from V and 9 bases from J; bases unmatched to any gene: 14. The CDR3 is made up of 17 amino acids. Germline CDR1 SGHRS, CDR2 YFSETQ. CDR3 in amino acids: CASSLPSDAGTGSEQFF. The CDR3 DNA reads as TGCGCCAGCAGCTTGCCATCTGACGCCGGGACAGGGAGTGAGCAGTTCTTC.